This T cell receptor (beta chain) was captured by sequencing in a study of human T cells and chemical hapten exposure. About the study: Per-sample TCR yield variation was attributed mainly to small pooled library volume differences.

The time point is: patch test 1, 2 weeks after DPC sensitization. Treatment of the sample: therapeutic diphenylcyclopropenone sensitization with weekly scalp DPC. Germline CDR1 DFQATT, CDR2 SNEGSKA (reference sequence). The CDR3 is 14 amino acids. This clonotype was seen at least ten times. What the library attached to individual cDNA molecules were unique molecular identifiers. Each CDR3 protein is one row after TCRdb ran MiXCR on the RACE reads. Counted here are roughly 14,000 distinct CDR3 sequences, about 16% occurring once; the ten biggest clones make up roughly 7.2%. The source was whole blood, collected in connection with sensitization to the hapten diphenylcyclopropenone (DPC). The sequence came from a woman between 25 and 40 years old with alopecia areata. Some clones in this sample may be carry-over from other donors' samples. V is TRBV20-1 and J is TRBJ2-3, with D tentatively TRBD2 (6 bases). The CDR3 bases are TGCAATGCCGGAGGGAAAGGCGGCACAGATACGCAGTATTTT. It encodes CNAGGKGGTDTQYF.